This TCR beta chain was captured by sequencing in a study of beta chain features in type 1 diabetes. General study findings and limits: In comparison with healthy donors, patients had naive, central memory and Treg TCRB repertoires that appeared more similar. For Type 1 diabetes patients, all four CD4+ subsets carried TCRB CDR3s that were moderately but significantly shorter. Here, the possible influence of HLA type (on TCRB rearrangement) remained unresolved.

Reverse transcribing all isolated RNA meant expressed TCRB transcripts were sequenced. Sequencing was performed with immunoSEQ multiplex PCR; in TCRdb, only in-frame clones are kept and a portion is missing. The data hold a few hundred thousand clones, with roughly 16% observed a single time. This clone was picked up a small number of times. No antigen is known for it. The CDR3 totals 14 residues. V was pared by 3 bases and J by 5 bases, with 15 bases between. The germline gives CDR1 SGHRS, CDR2 YFSETQ. The V call is TRBV5-1, the J call TRBJ2-7; maybe TRBD1 (5 bases). The sequence was obtained from a young man with type 1 diabetes. Material: naive CD4+ T cells from blood. CDR3 sequence: CASSSLGMDNEQYF. The DNA of the CDR3 is TGCGCCAGCAGCTCGCTTGGAATGGACAACGAGCAGTACTTC. Combining the CDR3 with reference TRBV5-1 and TRBJ2-7 gives the whole variable domain KAGVTQTPRYLIKTRGQQVTLSCSPISGHRSVSWYQQTPGQGLQFLFEYFSETQRNKGNFPGRFSGRQFSNSRSEMNVSTLELGDSALYLCASSSLGMDNEQYFGPGTRLTVT.